Listed here are 15 T cell receptor beta chains from one sample, sequenced in a study of CXCR4 blockade with PD-1 therapy in pancreatic cancer. Profiling relied on immunoSEQ multiplex PCR, and the TCRdb table lists in-frame clones only, not all of them. Of 15,000 or so clones listed, over 55% are singletons. Sequenced material: tumor tissue. The source is a human donor with pancreatic ductal adenocarcinoma.

V and J are TRBV23-1 and TRBJ1-3; unclear D gene. TRBV23-1 falls under the ORF class, with uncertain function. V was pared by 6 bases and J by 0 bases, with 18 bases between. This CDR3 comprises 17 residues. The CDR3 bases are TGCGCCAGCAGCTTAACCCTGGGCGTCGGCTCTGGAAACACCATATATTTT. It specifies CASSLTLGVGSGNTIYF.

J is TRBJ2-4 and V is TRBV18, with D perhaps TRBD2 (6 bases). The CDR3 loop spans 16 amino acids. Germline CDR1 is KGHSH and CDR2 is LQKENI. V was clipped by 3 bases and J by 0 bases, with 12 bases between them. CDR3 region: CASSPEERAAKNIQYF. In DNA form, the CDR3 reads TGTGCCAGCTCACCCGAGGAGCGGGCAGCCAAAAACATTCAGTACTTC.

The chain joins TRBV7-4 to TRBJ1-2; a possible D gene is TRBD1 (5 bases). This CDR3 comprises 14 residues. Germline CDR1 is SGHVT and CDR2 is SQSDAQ. With 6 bases removed from V and 2 bases from J, the gap between germline ends came to 13 bases. CDR3: CASSLNQGNYGYTF. DNA for the CDR3: TGTGCCAGCAGTTTGAATCAGGGCAACTATGGCTACACCTTC.

The chain links TRBV19 to TRBJ2-1; D gene uncertain. There are 14 residues in the CDR3. Trimming pared 5 bases from V and 4 bases from J, leaving 12 bases between. Germline V gives CDR1 LNHDA, CDR2 SQIVND (reference sequence). In nucleotides, the CDR3 is TGTGCCAGTAGTCTGGCTTCTGGGTACAATGAGCAGTTCTTC. Translated, it gives CASSLASGYNEQFF.

The chain combines TRBV18 with TRBJ1-1, with 7 bases matching TRBD1. V gave up 3 bases and J gave up 1 base; unmatched junction bases: 5. Germline CDR1 reads KGHSH; CDR2 reads LQKENI. This CDR3 region has 15 residues. CDR3 bases: TGTGCCAGCTCACCCTGGGACAGAACGAACACTGAAGCTTTCTTT. Encoded protein: CASSPWDRTNTEAFF.

The CDR3 sequence: CASTLLLAGATYEQYF. The CDR3 nucleotides are TGTGCCAGCACCCTCCTTCTAGCGGGGGCCACCTACGAGCAGTACTTC. The chain combines TRBV6-8 with TRBJ2-7; 10 bases are a match to TRBD2. With V trimmed by 7 bases and J by 2 bases, 11 bases remained unmatched. Germline CDR1 reads MNHGY; CDR2 reads SAAAGT. This CDR3 contains 16 residues.

This rearrangement joins TRBV29-1 to TRBJ1-1; the D gene is possibly TRBD1 (6 bases). Trimming removed 3 bases from V and 0 bases from J, with 8 bases in between. CDR3 length equals 13 residues. CDR1 is SQVTM, CDR2 ANQGSEA, per germline. In DNA, the CDR3 is TGCAGCGTTGAGGGACACCTGAACACTGAAGCTTTCTTT. Translated, it gives CSVEGHLNTEAFF.

V gene TRBV28 combines with J gene TRBJ2-7, with TRBD2 as a possible D gene (5 bases). The germline gives CDR1 MDHEN, CDR2 SYDVKM. The CDR3 consists of 16 residues. Trimming took off 2 bases at V and 2 bases at J, with 16 bases between the two ends. CDR3 in amino acids: CASSLLPGGSTYEQYF. The CDR3 nucleotides read TGTGCCAGCAGTTTACTGCCCGGAGGCTCAACCTACGAGCAGTACTTC. The full variable domain, its missing parts supplied by reference TRBV28 and TRBJ2-7, is DVKVTQSSRYLVKRTGEKVFLECVQDMDHENMFWYRQDPGLGLRLIYFSYDVKMKEKGDIPEGYSVSREKKERFSLILESASTNQTSMYLCASSLLPGGSTYEQYFGPGTRLTVT.

V usage is TRBV30 and J usage is TRBJ2-2, with D unresolved. Germline lookup yields CDR1 GTSNPN and CDR2 SVGIG (reference sequence). V lost 0 bases, J lost 5 bases, and 7 bases lay in between. The CDR3 spans 13 residues. CDR3 protein: CAWSVVGTGELFF. The DNA for the CDR3 is TGTGCCTGGAGTGTAGTAGGAACCGGGGAGCTGTTTTTT.

The V gene is TRBV29-1, the J gene TRBJ1-1; D gene ambiguous. CDR1 is SQVTM and CDR2 is ANQGSEA in the germline V gene. Trimming removed 4 bases from V and 1 base from J, with 10 bases in between. This CDR3 region has 13 residues. CDR3 loop: CSVADGRNTEAFF. As DNA, the CDR3 is TGCAGCGTTGCCGACGGGAGGAACACTGAAGCTTTCTTT.

This rearrangement joins TRBV28 to TRBJ1-5, with 7 bases that match TRBD1. The CDR3 has 15 amino acids. The V segment lost 4 bases and the J segment 2 bases; nucleotides outside the gene matches: 5. CDR1 is MDHEN, CDR2 SYDVKM, per germline. The CDR3 coding sequence is TGTGCCAGCAGTTCCGTACAGGGGCGCAATCAGCCCCAGCATTTT. Its translation is CASSSVQGRNQPQHF.

The chain carries TRBV6-7 and TRBJ2-7, with TRBD1 matching 10 bases. TRBV6-7 counts as an open reading frame of uncertain function. This CDR3 region has 16 residues. Trimming cost V 0 bases and J 3 bases; bases outside gene matches: 5. The CDR3 nucleotides read TGTGCCAGCAGTTACTCCGGACAGGGGGTAAGCTACGAGCAGTACTTC. Residues: CASSYSGQGVSYEQYF.

This chain connects TRBV18 to TRBJ2-7, with 7 bases that match TRBD2. V gave up 3 bases and J gave up 2 bases; unmatched junction bases: 4. Germline loops: CDR1 KGHSH, CDR2 LQKENI. This CDR3 is 14 amino acids long. DNA for the CDR3: TGTGCCAGCTCACCGAGCGGGGCCACCTACGAGCAGTACTTC. Translation: CASSPSGATYEQYF. Full variable domain (missing parts from reference TRBV18 and TRBJ2-7): NAGVMQNPRHLVRRRGQEARLRCSPMKGHSHVYWYRQLPEEGLKFMVYLQKENIIDESGMPKERFSAEFPKEGPSILRIQQVVRGDSAAYFCASSPSGATYEQYFGPGTRLTVT.

In its sample, this clone was seen once. The V and J genes are TRBV19 and TRBJ2-4, with TRBD2 as a possible D gene (5 bases). In germline, CDR1 is LNHDA, CDR2 SQIVND (reference sequence). The CDR3 runs 14 residues. Trimming removed 4 bases at V and 5 bases at J, with 12 bases between. CDR3 nucleotides: TGTGCCAGTAGTACCTCGAGGGTAGAAAACATTCAGTACTTC. Protein: CASSTSRVENIQYF.

This chain joins TRBV30 and TRBJ1-1; weak D call: TRBD1 (6 bases). V was pared by 2 bases and J by 9 bases, with 13 bases between. The CDR3 consists of 12 residues. Per germline, CDR1 GTSNPN and CDR2 SVGIG (reference sequence). The DNA for the CDR3 is TGTGCCTGGAGTCTCCAAGGACAGAAAGCTTTCTTT. Translated: CAWSLQGQKAFF.